This is a list of T cell receptor beta chains from one sample in a study of blood T cell repertoires in COVID-19. TCRdb's copy holds only in-frame clones and misses some; the assay was immunoSEQ multiplex PCR. Among around 100,000 clones, around four fifths were seen once, and the ten largest hold 6.5% to 10%. Sequenced: peripheral blood. Receptor source: a man aged 70-80 years with acute or convalescent COVID-19. Each CDR3 is given with its conserved first and last residue. A D gene is named only where the DNA matches it firmly. Only some rows state a clone size, as once, few, many or a class for expanded clones.

V	size	D	J	DNA	CDR3
TRBV5-8	few	TRBD1	TRBJ1-2	TGTGCCAGCAGCTTAGGACAGGGGACTGGCTACACCTTC	CASSLGQGTGYTF
TRBV24-1	-	-	TRBJ1-2	TGTGCCACCAGTGATTTACAGGGCGGTCTCTATGGCTACACCTTC	CATSDLQGGLYGYTF
TRBV7-9	-	TRBD1	TRBJ1-2	TGTGCCAGCAGCTCCCTCCAGGGGACAGGGCATGGCTACACCTTC	CASSSLQGTGHGYTF
TRBV3-1/TRBV3-2	-	-	TRBJ2-2	TGTGCCAGCAGCCAGTCCTGGGCGGGGAGAACCGGGGAGCTGTTTTTT	CASSQSWAGRTGELFF
TRBV10-3	-	-	TRBJ2-7	TGTGCCATCAGTAGTAGTAATTACGAGCAGTACTTC	CAISSSNYEQYF
TRBV14	-	TRBD1	TRBJ2-7	TGTGCCAGCAGCTCAAGCCCCGGACAGGGAACCTACGAGCAGTACTTC	CASSSSPGQGTYEQYF
TRBV5-6	few	-	TRBJ1-1	TGTGCCAGCAGCCGCCCCACAGTCTTGAACACTGAAGCTTTCTTT	CASSRPTVLNTEAFF
TRBV28	-	-	TRBJ2-5	TGTGCCAGCAGCCTCGGTATCCGGACCCAGTACTTC	CASSLGIRTQYF
TRBV18	-	TRBD1	TRBJ1-5	TGTGCCAGCTCACGGGACAGGATTAATCAGCCCCAGCATTTT	CASSRDRINQPQHF
TRBV3-1/TRBV3-2	-	-	TRBJ1-2	TGTGCCAGCAGCCCGAACTCGGGGTACGGCTACACCTTC	CASSPNSGYGYTF